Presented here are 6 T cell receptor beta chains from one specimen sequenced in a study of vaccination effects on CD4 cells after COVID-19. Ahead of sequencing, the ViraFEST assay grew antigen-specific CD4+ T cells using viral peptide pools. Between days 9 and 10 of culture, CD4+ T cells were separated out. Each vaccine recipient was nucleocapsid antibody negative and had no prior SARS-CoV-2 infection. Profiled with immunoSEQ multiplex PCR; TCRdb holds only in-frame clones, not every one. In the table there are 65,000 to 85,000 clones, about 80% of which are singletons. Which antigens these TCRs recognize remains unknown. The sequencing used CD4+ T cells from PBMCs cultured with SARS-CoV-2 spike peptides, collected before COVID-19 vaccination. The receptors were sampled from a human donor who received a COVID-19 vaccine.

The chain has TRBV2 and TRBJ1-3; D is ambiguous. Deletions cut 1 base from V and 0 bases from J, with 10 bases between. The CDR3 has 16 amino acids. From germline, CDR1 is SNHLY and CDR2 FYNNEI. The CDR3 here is CASSEVRELSGNTIYF. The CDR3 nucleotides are TGTGCCAGCAGTGAAGTGAGGGAGCTCTCTGGAAACACCATATATTTT.

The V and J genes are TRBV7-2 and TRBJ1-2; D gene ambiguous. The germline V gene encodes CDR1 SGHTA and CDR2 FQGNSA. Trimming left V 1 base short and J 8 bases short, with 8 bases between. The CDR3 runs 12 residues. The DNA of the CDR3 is TGTGCCAGCAGCTTAGAGGCCCGAGGCTACACCTTC. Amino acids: CASSLEARGYTF.

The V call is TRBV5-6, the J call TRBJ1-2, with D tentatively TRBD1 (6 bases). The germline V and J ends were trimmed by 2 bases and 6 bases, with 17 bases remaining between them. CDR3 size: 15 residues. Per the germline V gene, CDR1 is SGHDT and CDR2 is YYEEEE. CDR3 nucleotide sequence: TGTGCCAGCAGCTTTTATTCTCAGGGGATGCATGGCTACACCTTC. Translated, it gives CASSFYSQGMHGYTF.

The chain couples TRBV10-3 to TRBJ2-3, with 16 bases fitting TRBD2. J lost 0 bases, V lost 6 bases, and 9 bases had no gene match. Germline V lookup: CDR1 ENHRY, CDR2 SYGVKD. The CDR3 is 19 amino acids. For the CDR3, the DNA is TGTGCCATCAGGAGCGCCGGGACTAGCGGGGGGGCTAGCACAGATACGCAGTATTTT. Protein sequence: CAIRSAGTSGGASTDTQYF.

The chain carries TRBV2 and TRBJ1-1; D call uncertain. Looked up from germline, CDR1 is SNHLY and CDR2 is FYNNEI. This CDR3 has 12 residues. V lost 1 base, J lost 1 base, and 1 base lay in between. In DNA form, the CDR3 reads TGTGCCAGCAGTGAAGAGAACACTGAAGCTTTCTTT. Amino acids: CASSEENTEAFF. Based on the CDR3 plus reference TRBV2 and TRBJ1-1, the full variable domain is EPEVTQTPSHQVTQMGQEVILRCVPISNHLYFYWYRQILGQKVEFLVSFYNNEISEKSEIFDDQFSVERPDGSNFTLKIRSTKLEDSAMYFCASSEENTEAFFGQGTRLTVV.

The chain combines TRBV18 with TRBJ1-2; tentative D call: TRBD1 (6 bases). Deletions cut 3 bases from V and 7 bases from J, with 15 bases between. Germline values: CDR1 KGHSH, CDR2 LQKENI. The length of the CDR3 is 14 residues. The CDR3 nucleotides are TGTGCCAGCTCACCTACTCAGGACAGCGGTGGCTACACCTTC. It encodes CASSPTQDSGGYTF. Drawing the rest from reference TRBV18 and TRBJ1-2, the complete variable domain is NAGVMQNPRHLVRRRGQEARLRCSPMKGHSHVYWYRQLPEEGLKFMVYLQKENIIDESGMPKERFSAEFPKEGPSILRIQQVVRGDSAAYFCASSPTQDSGGYTFGSGTRLTVV.